This is a list of T cell receptor beta chains from one sample in a study of blood T cell repertoires in COVID-19. Assay used: immunoSEQ multiplex PCR; TCRdb lists only in-frame clones, some missing. The data contain more than 350,000 clones, roughly 90% of them singletons. The sequenced sample consisted of peripheral blood. The receptors derive from a woman aged 25 to 39 with COVID-19, enrolled during active disease. Each CDR3 is given without its conserved first and last residue. Size values are once, few and many counts, or a class for expanded clones, and some rows have none.

v_gene,abundance,j_gene,CDR3aa
TRBV18,-,TRBJ1-4,ASSPARRNNEKLF
TRBV5-4,few,TRBJ1-2,ASSRDSSNYGYT
TRBV20-1,-,TRBJ2-3,SASRGQGRDTQY
TRBV29-1,-,TRBJ1-1,SVGGRMNTEAF
TRBV7-2,-,TRBJ2-2,ASSLVEAGELF
TRBV4-1,once,TRBJ2-1,ASSLWTGGVGNNEQF
TRBV3-1/TRBV3-2,once,TRBJ1-3,ASEEGSGNTIY
TRBV5-4,-,TRBJ1-2,ASGSGQRTNYGYT
TRBV6-5,-,TRBJ2-1,ASSQGQGAYNEQF
TRBV18,-,TRBJ2-5,ASSPDTQETQY
TRBV4-1,-,TRBJ1-4,ASSQGLLDRGNEKLF
TRBV27,-,TRBJ2-1,ASKGLAGPNEQF
TRBV6-2/TRBV6-3,-,TRBJ2-7,ASSYIGGFYEQY
TRBV15,-,TRBJ2-2,ATSQDRAGTGELF
TRBV5-1,-,TRBJ2-5,ASSPSGGGQETQY
TRBV6-5,-,TRBJ1-2,ASGSAPPNYGYT
TRBV28,-,TRBJ1-1,ASIPVGRGTEAF
TRBV7-9,-,TRBJ1-3,ASSGLNSGNTIY
TRBV4-1,-,TRBJ2-2,ASSPERGGLVFRDTGELF
TRBV2,-,TRBJ1-5,ASSDQGSGNQPQH
TRBV19,-,TRBJ2-1,ASTPEASSSYNEQF
TRBV10-3,-,TRBJ1-2,AIRVSQGEAYGYT
TRBV29-1,-,TRBJ1-2,SVRTGGTYGYT
TRBV28,-,TRBJ1-2,ASLTANYGYT
TRBV9,-,TRBJ2-1,ASSAPLNGTSGSNEQF
TRBV9,-,TRBJ2-2,ASSVGTTFTGELF
TRBV5-1,-,TRBJ2-2,ASSLDRGRTGELF
TRBV7-7,once,TRBJ2-5,ASSPTGGTQY
TRBV7-2,-,TRBJ2-1,ASSSRDRKLNEQF
TRBV24-1,-,TRBJ2-5,ATSDSPRGIETQY
TRBV5-4,few,TRBJ2-1,ASRSSVLAGGGSEQF
TRBV29-1,-,TRBJ2-1,SVAAGLAGGPSENEQF
TRBV11-3,-,TRBJ2-5,ASSSGQGRETQY
TRBV18,once,TRBJ1-5,ASSSVDQPQH
TRBV15,-,TRBJ1-5,ATSSWDRDNQPQH
TRBV10-3,few,TRBJ1-1,AIRDREMNTEAF
TRBV3-1/TRBV3-2,-,TRBJ2-1,ASSQTGSEDEQF
TRBV15,-,TRBJ2-7,ATSRSIDYEQY
TRBV21-1,-,TRBJ2-4,ASSKGGRVTKNIQY
TRBV6-5,-,TRBJ2-5,ASSSMTSGGAGTQY
TRBV5-1,-,TRBJ2-3,AGRTGSTDTQY
TRBV3-1/TRBV3-2,-,TRBJ2-1,ASSQQFGRPEQF
TRBV9,-,TRBJ1-1,ASTLGSRMNTEAF
TRBV7-2,-,TRBJ1-1,ASSFAPDTEAF
TRBV4-1,-,TRBJ2-7,ASGQGAYEQY
TRBV2,-,TRBJ1-1,ASAKTGTEAF
TRBV10-3,-,TRBJ1-2,AISAGVPHYGYT
TRBV27,-,TRBJ1-1,ASLPGQGADTEAF
TRBV29-1,once,TRBJ2-2,SVDLGQPNTGELF